This T cell receptor beta chain emerged from a study of Ad26.COV2.S vaccination and SARS-CoV-2 variants (dated by TCRdb to the early 2020s). About the investigation overall: Donors in the vaccine arm were drawn from COV1001, a phase I-IIa trial of Ad26.COV2.S in healthy adults that was multicentre, randomized, double-blind and placebo-controlled. Ad26.COV2.S was given intramuscularly at 5x10^10 or 1x10^11 viral particles, as a single shot or as two shots 56 days apart. TCRbeta repertoire sequencing was used to assess the specificity and breadth of SARS-CoV-2-reactive T cell receptors after Ad26.COV2.S vaccination. A total of around 32 samples were included in the TCR-sequenced set, comprising roughly 19 Ad26.COV2.S vaccine recipients, 5 placebo recipients and 8 SARS-CoV-2 convalescent individuals. Participants in the trial were split at random into five groups of five each, receiving low-dose or high-dose Ad26.COV2.S once or twice, or else placebo on both occasions. Throughout the experiments and outcome assessment, investigators stayed blinded to trial group allocation. What the research found in general, with its limitations: After vaccination, substantial breadth of spike-specific CD8+ and CD4+ T cell responses was reported. The study was not powered to compare responses between vaccine doses or regimens. Compared with placebo recipients, Ad26.COV2.S recipients showed higher spike-specific TCR breadth (P = 0.0014). Vaccine and placebo recipients had similar non-spike TCR breadth, a finding consistent with the vaccine containing only spike. The authors noted that total T cell responses may have been underestimated by the TCR breadth and depth analyses.

Points on this clone: No cognate antigen has been identified for it. No quality values exist for individual bases; no much larger clone is one base distant.

The immunoSEQ Assay was the method used to sequence TCRbeta CDR3 regions. After extraction, genomic DNA underwent amplification by bias-controlled multiplex PCR, followed by high-throughput sequencing. Per the authors' processing: To quantify the absolute abundance of every unique TCRbeta CDR3 region, sequences were collapsed and filtered. T cell fraction was estimated by normalizing TCRbeta template counts to usable DNA, with usable DNA measured through amplification of reference genes found in all nucleated cells. Repertoire TCRs were annotated as SARS-CoV-2-specific by exact matching of V gene, CDR3 amino acid sequence and J gene to a known reactive TCR set. The reference SARS-CoV-2 TCR set came from MIRA and was filtered for enrichment in COVID-19-positive ImmuneCODE repertoires, removing public or cross-reactive TCRs. Using the MIRA antigens, annotated TCRs were further analysed by specific ORF or by position within an ORF. Breadth was defined as the number of annotated unique rearrangements divided by the total number of unique productive rearrangements, and depth was defined as the summed frequency of the annotated unique rearrangements. Two-sided Wilcoxon rank-sum tests were used to compare TCR breadth between groups. This is the immuneACCESS table as TCRdb keeps it, with only in-frame sequences that have V and J called. A part of the clones is gone; compared with another copy, unresolved V genes explain less than half, and the rest is unexplained. That table is the source of V, J and clone size, and D and trimming were worked out from the DNA. For this sample there are almost 400,000 clones; 89% appear just once. The top ten clonotypes cover under 2% of the sample.

From a lookup of the germline V gene (reference sequence), CDR1 and CDR2 are LNHDA and SQIVND. Counted from cysteine to phenylalanine, this CDR3 has 12 amino acids. The CDR3 DNA has 36 bases and is translated from base 1. V loses 5 bases of germline sequence and J loses 12 bases, and the interval between the two ends is 14 bases. The treatment or condition label corresponds to: roughly 18 received Ad26.COV2.S at low or high dose, single or two shots; about five received placebo; per-sample allocation not given. For vaccine and placebo recipients, repertoires were sequenced using samples collected on day 63 after the first injection. Between 29 July and 7 August 2020, Cohort 1b enrolled 25 adults aged 18-55 years at one site in Boston, USA. Ad26.COV2.S consisted of a replication-incompetent adenovirus type 26 vector by which a prefusion-stabilized SARS-CoV-2 spike protein from the original Wuhan strain was expressed.

The chain couples TRBV19 to TRBJ2-4; the D segment cannot be called with confidence. The specimen was peripheral blood, collected in a trial of Ad26.COV2.S vaccine versus placebo. The clonotype originates from a person aged 18-60 years who received the Ad26.COV2.S COVID-19 vaccine or a placebo. CDR3 sequence: CASSPNLLTQYF. The sequenced DNA is TGTGCCAGTAGTCCCAATTTACTTACTCAGTACTTC. The CDR3 plus the reference TRBV19 and TRBJ2-4 genes for the other parts give the full variable domain: DGGITQSPKYLFRKEGQNVTLSCEQNLNHDAMYWYRQDPGQGLRLIYYSQIVNDFQKGDIAEGYSVSREKKESFPLTVTSAQKNPTAFYLCASSPNLLTQYFGAGTRLSVL.